One sample yielded the 20 T cell receptor beta chains listed below, sequenced in a study of early T cells in non-severe SARS-CoV-2 infection. Each CDR3 protein gets one entry after TCRdb re-called the 5' RACE reads with MiXCR. The profile shows about 83,000 distinct CDR3 sequences, approximately 13% of them singletons. Sequenced sample: whole blood. The receptors shown here come from an adult who was a healthcare worker with PCR-confirmed SARS-CoV-2 infection or an uninfected control (not recorded which).

This clonotype was seen ten or more times. In DNA, the CDR3 is TGTGCCAGCAGTTCCACAGGGAACGGCAATCAGCCCCAGCATTTT. Protein sequence: CASSSTGNGNQPQHF. The chain is built from TRBV2 and TRBJ1-5; possibly TRBD1 for D (6 bases). CDR1 is SNHLY, CDR2 FYNNEI, per germline. This CDR3 region has 15 residues. The V gene lost 5 bases and the J gene lost 2 bases, with 13 bases spanning the gap.

This clonotype was found a few times. The chain combines TRBV12-3 or TRBV12-4 with TRBJ2-2, with D possibly called TRBD1 or TRBD2 (5 bases each). V lost 7 bases, J lost 9 bases, and 15 bases lay in between. There are 13 residues in the CDR3. CDR3 bases: TGTGCCAGCAACGAACCGAGGGGACGGGAGCTGTTTTTT. Encoded protein: CASNEPRGRELFF.

This clonotype was counted many times. One junction end does not reproduce the germline sequence, and a read error may be involved. The chain carries TRBV27 and TRBJ1-4; D might be TRBD1 (5 bases). Per the germline V gene, CDR1 is MNHEY and CDR2 is SMNVEV (reference sequence). This CDR3 has 14 amino acids. CDR3 amino acids: CASSLSTANEKLFF. The CDR3 DNA sequence: TGTGCCAGCAGTCTATCGACAGCTAATGAAAAACTGTTTTTT.

The chain's CDR3 is CATSDAQHRPAYEQYF. The CDR3 nucleotides are TGTGCCACCAGCGACGCCCAACATCGTCCGGCTTACGAGCAGTACTTC. The chain combines TRBV24-1 with TRBJ2-7; unclear D gene. The CDR3 length is 16 residues. Germline-derived CDR1 and CDR2 are KGHDR and SFDVKD. Trimming took off 7 bases at V and 4 bases at J, with 22 bases between the two ends.

This clonotype was picked up many times. V usage is TRBV29-1 and J usage is TRBJ2-5; no clear D gene. CDR3 length: 15 residues. The germline CDR1 and CDR2 sequences are SQVTM and ANQGSEA. V gave up 3 bases and J gave up 3 bases, with 17 bases separating them. The CDR3 DNA follows: TGCAGCGTTGAGTCCAGTTTCCTGACTGAAGAGACCCAGTACTTC. As protein: CSVESSFLTEETQYF.

This clonotype was observed many times. V and J are TRBV7-2 and TRBJ2-7, with 8 bases aligning to TRBD2. The length of the CDR3 is 17 residues. Per germline, CDR1 SGHTA and CDR2 FQGNSA. Trimming removed 2 bases from V and 1 base from J; junction bases left unmatched: 10. CDR3 nucleotide sequence: TGTGCCAGCAGCTTAAAAGCGGGGGCCTACCCATCCTACGAGCAGTACTTC. Amino acids: CASSLKAGAYPSYEQYF.

This clonotype was seen at least ten times. The J gene is TRBJ2-5, the V gene TRBV2; D possibly corresponds to TRBD1 (6 bases). Trimming removed 6 bases at V and 2 bases at J, with 16 bases between. The V gene's germline CDR1 is SNHLY and CDR2 FYNNEI. The CDR3 runs to 15 residues. CDR3 sequence: CASSAFVGGQETQYF. In DNA, the CDR3 is TGTGCCAGCAGCGCCTTCGTAGGGGGTCAAGAGACCCAGTACTTC.

V is TRBV5-1 and J is TRBJ2-7; 11 nucleotides align to TRBD2. Germline lookup yields CDR1 SGHRS and CDR2 YFSETQ. J lost 6 bases, V lost 4 bases, and 6 bases had no gene match. The length of the CDR3 is 14 residues. The CDR3 protein is CASSGPGLAVEQYF. The DNA for the CDR3 is TGCGCCAGCAGCGGGCCGGGACTAGCGGTCGAGCAGTACTTC.

The chain carries TRBV15 and TRBJ2-3; TRBD2 aligns across 8 bases. The length of the CDR3 is 16 residues. Germline V lookup: CDR1 LNHNV, CDR2 YYDKDF (reference sequence). The V gene end was trimmed by 3 bases and the J gene end by 3 bases; junction bases not matched to a gene: 8. For the CDR3, the DNA is TGTGCCACCAGCAGGGGAAACGGGGGGGATACAGATACGCAGTATTTT. It is translated as CATSRGNGGDTDTQYF.

Many counts were recorded for this clonotype. The chain carries TRBV11-2 and TRBJ1-2; no reliable D call. This CDR3 region has 12 residues. Trimming pared 5 bases from V and 13 bases from J, leaving 17 bases between. Germline-derived CDR1 and CDR2 are SGHAT and FQNNGV. For the CDR3, the DNA is TGTGCCAGCAGCCCTTCCCGGGGTCACTCCACCTTC. Its protein product is CASSPSRGHSTF.

This clonotype was seen ten or more times. This sequence joins TRBV20-1 and TRBJ2-5, with D uncertain. CDR3 length: 10 amino acids. CDR1 and CDR2 from the germline V gene are DFQATT and SNEGSKA (reference sequence). V lost 0 bases and J lost 6, with 2 bases in between. The CDR3 spells CSAREKTQYF. The CDR3 DNA reads TGCAGTGCTAGAGAAAAGACCCAGTACTTC.

J is TRBJ2-7 and V is TRBV27; weak D call: TRBD2 (5 bases). V dropped 5 bases and J dropped 3 bases, with 14 bases sitting between them. From germline, CDR1 is MNHEY and CDR2 SMNVEV (reference sequence). CDR3 length: 14 amino acids. The CDR3 is CASSPSRAFYEQYF. CDR3 nucleotides: TGTGCCAGCAGTCCCTCGAGGGCCTTCTACGAGCAGTACTTC.

Regarding this clonotype: This may be a read error: a much more frequent sequence differs by one nucleotide. Since the CDR3 does not end with the conserved phenylalanine or tryptophan, this likely comes from a read error. The chain joins TRBV11-3 to TRBJ2-3; TRBD2 aligns across 8 bases. Per the germline V gene, CDR1 is SGHNT and CDR2 is YENEEA. Unmatched junction bases numbered 6, after V lost 7 bases and J lost 0 bases. There are 15 residues in the CDR3. The CDR3 bases are TGTGCCAGCAAACCTAGCGGGCCCAGCACAGATACGCAGTATTCT. This codes for CASKPSGPSTDTQYS.

This clonotype was seen more than once but under ten times. This chain links TRBV11-2 with TRBJ2-3; 7 positions match TRBD2. The J segment lost 1 base and the V segment lost 1 base, leaving 2 bases of the junction unmatched. The CDR3 sequence is 15 residues long. From germline, CDR1 is SGHAT and CDR2 FQNNGV. The CDR3 nucleotides read TGTGCCAGCAGCTTAGGCGGGAGCGGCACAGATACGCAGTATTTT. Translation gives CASSLGGSGTDTQYF.

At least ten counts were recorded for this clonotype. This chain connects TRBV12-3 or TRBV12-4 to TRBJ2-4; possible D gene TRBD1, 5 bases. This CDR3 is built from 16 residues. The V and J ends lost 6 bases and 1 base respectively, with 16 bases between them. CDR3 in DNA: TGTGCCAGCAGCCGTGGTGGGGCTGGGGCCAAAAACATTCAGTACTTC. It encodes CASSRGGAGAKNIQYF.

This clonotype was seen repeatedly, ten times or more. The CDR3 reads CASSQGQGNEQFF. DNA for the CDR3: TGTGCCAGCTCACAGGGACAGGGGAATGAGCAGTTCTTC. J is TRBJ2-1 and V is TRBV18; 10 nucleotides match TRBD1. V gave up 4 bases and J gave up 7 bases; unmatched junction bases: 1. Germline V CDR1 and CDR2: KGHSH, LQKENI. The CDR3 covers 13 residues.

This clonotype turned up a few times. The V call is TRBV12-3 or TRBV12-4, the J call TRBJ2-1, with 13 positions matching TRBD2. CDR3 size: 20 residues. V trimming: 5 bases; J trimming: 1 base; junction bases outside the gene matches: 14. CDR3 bases: TGTGCCAGCAGTCTCTTAAGGGGGACTAGCGGGACTGGTTCCTACAATGAGCAGTTCTTC. This encodes CASSLLRGTSGTGSYNEQFF.

The chain carries TRBV10-3 and TRBJ1-1; 8 nucleotides agree with TRBD1. The junction had 5 bases not matched to a gene; V was cut back by 3 bases and J by 5 bases. The CDR3 totals 14 residues. Germline assignment: CDR1 ENHRY and CDR2 SYGVKD. CDR3 amino acids: CAISEQGGSTEAFF. In DNA, the CDR3 is TGTGCCATCAGTGAACAGGGGGGGAGTACTGAAGCTTTCTTT.

V and J are TRBV10-2 and TRBJ2-3; TRBD2 matches at 9 bases. V dropped 6 bases and J dropped 7; count of bases not matched to a gene: 11. The CDR3 is 15 residues long. The germline V gene has CDR1 WSHSY and CDR2 SAAADI. The CDR3 nucleotides are TGCGCCAGCAGAGATATAGCGGGAGCGGGTAATACGCAGTATTTT. Protein sequence: CASRDIAGAGNTQYF.

This clonotype was seen ten or more times. V usage is TRBV7-2 and J usage is TRBJ2-1; 11 nucleotides line up with TRBD2. The CDR3 consists of 17 residues. Germline V CDR1 and CDR2: SGHTA, FQGNSA. The junction had 13 bases not matched to a gene; V was cut back by 4 bases and J by 8 bases. Written as DNA, the CDR3 is TGTGCCAGCAGCTCCGGAATACTAGCGGGAGTCACCCATGAGCAGTTCTTC. Protein sequence: CASSSGILAGVTHEQFF.